Listed here is a single TCR beta chain. Its antigen is not known. The data originate from a study of blood T cells in healthy people across ages. For the study at large: Template switching captured about one barcoded beta molecule per two T cells. Study findings and constraints: Estimated diversity, derived from one million T cells, was regarded as an underestimate.

A second 7 to 11 cycle PCR used barcoded and J-beta primers. Template switching added a 12-random-nucleotide identifier to every cDNA molecule. TCRdb independently ran MiXCR on the 5' RACE reads; one entry per CDR3 protein. This sample carries approximately 730,000 distinct CDR3 sequences, approximately 39% of them seen once, and the ten largest clones take 20% to 25%. Healthy Caucasian individuals from Russia aged roughly 6 to 100 served as donors. The CDR3 consists of 15 residues. Trimming removed 6 bases from V and 9 bases from J, with 20 bases in between. The clonotype originates from a woman aged 55-75 years in good health. The sample taken for sequencing was blood. J is TRBJ2-2 and V is TRBV12-3 or TRBV12-4; a weak D match, TRBD2 (6 bases). The CDR3 DNA sequence: TGTGCCAGCAGGCTCCGGGACGGAGGGTCCTGGGAGCTGTTTTTT. Translating it yields CASRLRDGGSWELFF.